This TCR beta chain is from a study of Ad26.COV2.S vaccination and SARS-CoV-2 variants. Study details: Sample donor was a member of the COV1001 Ad26.COV2.S trial arm. Ad26.COV2.S shots went into the muscle once or twice, 56 days apart.

The method was immunoSEQ multiplex PCR; TCRdb's version includes in-frame clones alone and lacks a portion of them. The top ten hold about 10% of the sample, which has roughly 240,000 clones, approximately 87% seen once. Treatment defined: approximately 18 received Ad26.COV2.S at low or high dose, single or two shots; roughly five received placebo; per-sample allocation not given. Material that was analyzed had been drawn on day 63 after the first vaccine or placebo injection. The individual, an adult aged 18-55 years, was a donor in Boston. The TCR originated in a person aged 18-65 years who received the Ad26.COV2.S COVID-19 vaccine or a placebo. The material sequenced was peripheral blood, taken in a trial of Ad26.COV2.S vaccine versus placebo.

The CDR3 reads CASSSPQPSWSSGANVLTF. The DNA for the CDR3 is TGTGCCAGCTCCTCCCCTCAGCCCTCCTGGAGCTCTGGGGCCAACGTCCTGACTTTC. The chain is built from TRBV28 and TRBJ2-6; no reliable D call. Germline V gene data show CDR1 as MDHEN and CDR2 as SYDVKM. This CDR3 region has 19 residues. Trimming left V 8 bases short and J 0 bases short, with 23 bases between.